The 16 T cell receptor beta chains below were found in one sample sequenced in a study of shared clonotypes between healthy human individuals. Here immunoSEQ multiplex PCR was the method, and the copy in TCRdb shows in-frame clones only, minus some. The sample lists about 590,000 clones; nearly 97% were seen once. Terminally differentiated effector memory CD45RA+ cells were left out of the naive CD8 fraction, which was CD45RO-negative and positively selected for CCR7. The sample was naive CD8+ T cells sorted from blood. These receptors all stem from a woman in her twenties or thirties in good health.

The chain carries TRBV28 and TRBJ2-7; D is unclear. The V end lost 4 bases, the J end lost 5 bases, and 15 bases lay between the germline ends. Germline lookup yields CDR1 MDHEN and CDR2 SYDVKM. The CDR3 extends over 14 amino acids. CDR3 loop: CASSSPLIVDEQYF. The CDR3 DNA reads as TGTGCCAGCAGTTCCCCTCTCATTGTGGACGAGCAGTACTTC.

This sequence joins TRBV18 and TRBJ2-3; no definite D call. CDR1 KGHSH and CDR2 LQKENI come from the germline V gene. The V end was cut by 2 bases, the J end by 1 base, with 7 bases between. The CDR3 is 14 amino acids. CDR3 nucleotides: TGTGCCAGCTCACCAGCTGGGCGCACAGATACGCAGTATTTT. Amino acid sequence: CASSPAGRTDTQYF. Looking up the rest from reference TRBV18 and TRBJ2-3 gives the full variable domain: NAGVMQNPRHLVRRRGQEARLRCSPMKGHSHVYWYRQLPEEGLKFMVYLQKENIIDESGMPKERFSAEFPKEGPSILRIQQVVRGDSAAYFCASSPAGRTDTQYFGPGTRLTVL.

The genes are TRBV9 and TRBJ1-2; 9 bases match TRBD1. Germline-derived CDR1 and CDR2 are SGDLS and YYNGEE. The CDR3 covers 14 residues. V gave up 5 bases and J gave up 4 bases; unmatched junction bases: 6. The CDR3 DNA reads as TGTGCCAGCAGAGGGGGACAGGGCGGCTATGGCTACACCTTC. It specifies CASRGGQGGYGYTF.

This clone has only one observation. The chain employs TRBV7-6 and TRBJ2-1; TRBD2 agrees at 12 bases. The trim removed 2 bases at V and 5 bases at J, leaving 4 bases unmatched. This CDR3 contains 16 residues. CDR1 and CDR2 (germline): SGHVS, FNYEAQ. The CDR3 DNA sequence: TGTGCCAGCAGCTTAAGACTAGCGGGAGTTGACAATGAGCAGTTCTTC. This gives the protein CASSLRLAGVDNEQFF.

The rearrangement links TRBV6-1 to TRBJ1-5, with 7 bases aligning to TRBD1. Germline CDR1 is MNHNS and CDR2 is SASEGT. The CDR3 is 16 residues long. Unmatched junction bases numbered 10, after V lost 4 bases and J lost 4 bases. In DNA, the CDR3 is TGTGCCAGCAGTGGGTACGTACAGGGGACTAATCAGCCCCAGCATTTT. As protein: CASSGYVQGTNQPQHF.

The rearrangement joins TRBV27 to TRBJ2-3; TRBD1 agrees at 7 bases. The germline CDR1 and CDR2 sequences are MNHEY and SMNVEV (reference sequence). CDR3 size: 16 residues. V lost 6 bases and J lost 1; bases outside the gene matches: 10. The CDR3 nucleotides read TGTGCCAGCAGCTCCGTTCCCGGACAGGGCACAGATACGCAGTATTTT. Its protein product is CASSSVPGQGTDTQYF.

The chain is built from TRBV28 and TRBJ2-2; a weak D match, TRBD1 (6 bases). The V gene lost 7 bases and the J gene lost 5 bases, with 11 bases spanning the gap. CDR1 and CDR2 from the germline V gene are MDHEN and SYDVKM. There are 13 residues in the CDR3. Written as DNA, the CDR3 is TGTGCCAGCACCAAAACAGGGACCGGGGAGCTGTTTTTT. The encoded protein is CASTKTGTGELFF.

This chain uses TRBV2 with TRBJ2-3; 11 bases line up with TRBD2. The CDR3 is made up of 17 amino acids. J lost 2 bases, V lost 6 bases, and 10 bases had no gene match. CDR1 is SNHLY, CDR2 FYNNEI, per germline. CDR3 amino acids: CASRLGLAEYYTDTQYF. The CDR3, as DNA: TGTGCCAGCAGGCTGGGACTAGCGGAATATTACACAGATACGCAGTATTTT.

The J gene is TRBJ2-1, the V gene TRBV5-6, with no clear D. From germline, CDR1 is SGHDT and CDR2 YYEEEE. V lost 4 bases and J 0 bases, leaving 8 bases between the germline ends. The CDR3 is 14 amino acids. The CDR3 is CASSLGRSYNEQFF. The CDR3 coding sequence is TGTGCCAGCAGCCTAGGGCGCTCCTACAATGAGCAGTTCTTC.

J is TRBJ1-5 and V is TRBV28; TRBD1 aligns across 9 bases. The junction had 8 bases not matched to a gene; V was cut back by 6 bases and J by 2 bases. The V gene's germline CDR1 is MDHEN and CDR2 SYDVKM. The CDR3 spans 16 residues. The CDR3 is CASRKDRGGGNQPQHF. In DNA, the CDR3 is TGTGCCAGCAGGAAGGACAGGGGCGGCGGCAATCAGCCCCAGCATTTT.

This chain links TRBV27 with TRBJ2-1; 9 nucleotides match TRBD2. This CDR3 contains 15 residues. The V and J ends lost 2 bases and 6 bases, in that order; junction bases with no gene match: 5. The V gene's germline CDR1 is MNHEY and CDR2 SMNVEV (reference sequence). The chain's CDR3 is CASSLIAGGGNEQFF. In DNA form, the CDR3 reads TGTGCCAGCAGTTTAATCGCGGGAGGGGGCAATGAGCAGTTCTTC.

The chain has TRBV19 and TRBJ2-4, with TRBD1 as a possible D gene (6 bases). Deletions cut 3 bases from V and 6 bases from J, with 15 bases between. The CDR3 has 15 residues. CDR1 and CDR2 (germline): LNHDA, SQIVND (reference sequence). CDR3 sequence: CASSMVSGTTNIQYF. Written as DNA, the CDR3 is TGTGCCAGTAGTATGGTTTCGGGGACAACAAACATTCAGTACTTC.

V gene TRBV27 combines with J gene TRBJ1-1, with a tentative D call TRBD1 (6 bases). Germline V CDR1 and CDR2: MNHEY, SMNVEV (reference sequence). V shed 2 bases and J shed 12 bases, with 16 bases lying between them. The CDR3 runs to 13 residues. The CDR3 loop is CASSLERGRGSFF. The CDR3 nucleotides are TGTGCCAGCAGTTTAGAACGGGGGCGCGGGTCTTTCTTT.

The CDR3 DNA reads TGTGCCAGCAGTTTCCCCGAGTACCAAGAGACCCAGTACTTC. This sequence encodes CASSFPEYQETQYF. The gene calls are TRBV28 and TRBJ2-5; D gene unclear. V was pared by 3 bases and J by 0 bases, with 8 bases between. Germline lookup yields CDR1 MDHEN and CDR2 SYDVKM. This CDR3 contains 14 residues.

This chain joins TRBV2 and TRBJ1-3, with TRBD1 matching over 8 bases. CDR1 is SNHLY, CDR2 FYNNEI, per germline. V lost 6 bases, J lost 0 bases, and 4 bases stayed unmatched. The CDR3 has 15 residues. CDR3 sequence (DNA): TGTGCCAGCAGGGTTGGGACAGGCTCTGGAAACACCATATATTTT. As protein: CASRVGTGSGNTIYF.

CDR3 sequence: CASSLEGAGELFF. In nucleotides, the CDR3 is TGTGCCAGCAGTTTAGAAGGGGCCGGGGAGCTGTTTTTT. The chain recombines TRBV27 with TRBJ2-2; D might be TRBD1 (5 bases). The V gene lost 2 bases and the J gene lost 6 bases, with 7 bases spanning the gap. The germline V gene has CDR1 MNHEY and CDR2 SMNVEV (reference sequence). This CDR3 is 13 amino acids long.